This TCR beta chain was identified in a study of shared clonotypes between healthy human individuals. Study overall: Per donor, CD8 memory used one plate, CD8 naive used two, CD4 memory used three and CD4 naive used three. Overall study findings and caveats: Relative to memory subsets, naive subsets generally showed larger estimated richness.

Details on this clone: Its antigen remains unidentified.

With 5 bases clipped from V and 2 bases from J, the junction kept 9 bases outside the gene matches. The CDR3 length is 16 residues. Germline V gives CDR1 SEHNR, CDR2 FQNEAQ (reference sequence). This table comes from immunoSEQ multiplex PCR, and its TCRdb copy is limited to in-frame clones, with some not included. The sample yields about 1.1 million clones, more than 75% seen once. The chain combines TRBV7-9 with TRBJ2-3; 8 bases agree with TRBD1. The receptor's source is a man between 18 and 35 years old in good health. Some clones in this sample may be carry-over from other donors' samples. What was sequenced was memory CD4+ T cells from PBMCs. Stated subset: CD45RA-negative fraction. The CDR3 nucleotides are TGTGCCAGCAGCGCCAAGACAGGGGCAGACACAGATACGCAGTATTTT. This codes for CASSAKTGADTDTQYF.